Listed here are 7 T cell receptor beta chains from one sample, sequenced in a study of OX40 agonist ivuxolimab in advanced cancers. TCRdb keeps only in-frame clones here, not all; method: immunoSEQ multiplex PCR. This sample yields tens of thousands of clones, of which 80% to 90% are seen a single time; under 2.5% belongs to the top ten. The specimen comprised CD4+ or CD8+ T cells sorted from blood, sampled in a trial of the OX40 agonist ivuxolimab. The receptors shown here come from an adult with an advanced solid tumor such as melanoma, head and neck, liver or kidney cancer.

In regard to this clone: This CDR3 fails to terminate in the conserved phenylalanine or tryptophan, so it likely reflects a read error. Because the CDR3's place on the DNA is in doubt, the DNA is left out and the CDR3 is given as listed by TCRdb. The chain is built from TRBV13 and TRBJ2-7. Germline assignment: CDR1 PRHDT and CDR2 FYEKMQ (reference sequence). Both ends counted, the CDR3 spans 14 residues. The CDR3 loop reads CASSLKLVGDRVVI.

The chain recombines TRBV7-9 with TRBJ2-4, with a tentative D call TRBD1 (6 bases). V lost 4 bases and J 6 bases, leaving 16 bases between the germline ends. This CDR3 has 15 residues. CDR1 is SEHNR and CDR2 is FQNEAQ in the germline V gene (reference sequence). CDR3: CASSSLGGGANIQYF. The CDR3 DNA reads TGTGCCAGCAGCTCCCTAGGTGGGGGCGCAAACATTCAGTACTTC.

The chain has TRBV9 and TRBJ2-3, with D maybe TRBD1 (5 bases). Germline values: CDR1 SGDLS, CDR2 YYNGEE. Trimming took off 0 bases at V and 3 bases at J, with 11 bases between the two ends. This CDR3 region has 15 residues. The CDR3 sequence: CASSVAGFWTDTQYF. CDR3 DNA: TGTGCCAGCAGCGTAGCAGGGTTTTGGACAGATACGCAGTATTTT. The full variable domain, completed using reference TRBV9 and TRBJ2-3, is DSGVTQTPKHLITATGQRVTLRCSPRSGDLSVYWYQQSLDQGLQFLIQYYNGEERAKGNILERFSAQQFPDLHSELNLSSLELGDSALYFCASSVAGFWTDTQYFGPGTRLTVL.

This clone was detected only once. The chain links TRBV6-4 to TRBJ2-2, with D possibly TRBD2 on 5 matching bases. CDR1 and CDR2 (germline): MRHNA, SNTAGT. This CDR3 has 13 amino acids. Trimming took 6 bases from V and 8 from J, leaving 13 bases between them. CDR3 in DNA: TGTGCCAGCAGCCAGAGGGCGGCTGGGGAGCTGTTTTTT. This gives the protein CASSQRAAGELFF.

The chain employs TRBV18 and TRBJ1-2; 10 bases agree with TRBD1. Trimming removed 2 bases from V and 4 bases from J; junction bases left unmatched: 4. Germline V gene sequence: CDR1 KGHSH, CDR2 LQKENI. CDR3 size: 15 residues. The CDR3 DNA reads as TGTGCCAGCTCACCAGGGACAGGGGCCTTCTATGGCTACACCTTC. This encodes CASSPGTGAFYGYTF.

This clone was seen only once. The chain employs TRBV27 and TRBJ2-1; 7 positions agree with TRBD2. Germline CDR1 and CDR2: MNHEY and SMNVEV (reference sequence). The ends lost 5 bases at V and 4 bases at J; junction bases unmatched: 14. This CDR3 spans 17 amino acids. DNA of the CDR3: TGTGCCAGCAGTCCCCAGAGGTTAGCGGGTCTGTACAATGAGCAGTTCTTC. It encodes CASSPQRLAGLYNEQFF.

CDR3 sequence reads: CASSPLTSGIADTQYF. The DNA of the CDR3 is TGCGCCAGCAGCCCTCTGACTAGTGGGATTGCAGATACGCAGTATTTT. This chain connects TRBV5-1 to TRBJ2-3; D may be TRBD2 (6 bases). Trimming cost V 4 bases and J 4 bases, with 19 bases left between them. Germline V lookup: CDR1 SGHRS, CDR2 YFSETQ. The CDR3 consists of 16 residues.